This passage covers 26 T cell receptor beta chains from one sample sequenced in a study of blood T cell repertoires in COVID-19. Here immunoSEQ multiplex PCR was the method, and the copy in TCRdb shows in-frame clones only, minus some. Of roughly 120,000 clones listed, 85% to 90% were seen once; the top ten hold about 1%. The sequencing sample was made of peripheral blood. These receptor sequences come from a woman aged 50 to 65 with active or convalescent COVID-19.

Note on this clone: A read error may account for a junction end that differs from germline. The genes are TRBV18 and TRBJ1-4; D remains unclear. This CDR3 has 15 residues. CDR1 is KGHSH and CDR2 is LQKENI in the germline V gene. The CDR3 loop reads CASSPRESTNEKLFF. The CDR3 DNA is TGTGCCAGCTCCCCACGCGAGTCAACTAATGAAAAACTGTTTTTT.

This clone was seen more than once but under ten times. V usage is TRBV6-1 and J usage is TRBJ2-7; possible D gene TRBD2, 6 bases. The CDR3 consists of 14 residues. Between the trimmed V and J ends, which lost 2 bases and 2 bases, there was a span of 10 bases. Germline CDR1 MNHNS, CDR2 SASEGT. DNA for the CDR3: TGTGCCAGCAGTGAAAGCGGGTTCACCTACGAGCAGTACTTC. It encodes CASSESGFTYEQYF.

In nucleotides, the CDR3 is TGTGCCAGCAGTTTATTAGGGGTTATCCAAAACACTGAAGCTTTCTTT. This sequence encodes CASSLLGVIQNTEAFF. The chain has TRBV28 and TRBJ1-1, with a tentative D call TRBD1 (5 bases). In germline, CDR1 is MDHEN, CDR2 SYDVKM. Trimming left V 1 base short and J 2 bases short, with 14 bases between. CDR3 size: 16 residues.

The chain carries TRBV19 and TRBJ2-4; maybe TRBD2 (7 bases). CDR1 is LNHDA and CDR2 is SQIVND in the germline V gene (reference sequence). This CDR3 has 18 amino acids. V was pared by 6 bases and J by 3 bases, with 24 bases between. This CDR3 reads CASSQGWRGRVNKNIQYF. CDR3 nucleotide sequence: TGTGCCAGTAGCCAGGGGTGGCGCGGGAGAGTGAACAAAAACATTCAGTACTTC.

V and J are TRBV18 and TRBJ2-4; 9 bases map to TRBD1. Germline assignment: CDR1 KGHSH and CDR2 LQKENI. Unmatched junction bases numbered 3, after V lost 7 bases and J lost 5 bases. There are 13 residues in the CDR3. CDR3 region: CASYRTGENIQYF. In nucleotides, the CDR3 is TGTGCCAGCTACCGGACAGGGGAAAACATTCAGTACTTC.

The chain uses TRBV7-2 and TRBJ1-2, with D perhaps TRBD1 (6 bases). CDR1 and CDR2 (germline): SGHTA, FQGNSA. The CDR3 is 13 residues long. Trimming stripped 4 bases from V and 2 bases from J, with 8 bases between. The CDR3 DNA sequence: TGTGCCAGCAGCTCGACAGGCAACTATGGCTACACCTTC. Its protein product is CASSSTGNYGYTF. The variable domain in full, completed from reference TRBV7-2 and TRBJ1-2, reads GAGVSQSPSNKVTEKGKDVELRCDPISGHTALYWYRQSLGQGLEFLIYFQGNSAPDKSGLPSDRFSAERTGGSVSTLTIQRTQQEDSAVYLCASSSTGNYGYTFGSGTRLTVV.

The V and J genes are TRBV6-2 or TRBV6-3 and TRBJ2-4, with 9 bases fitting TRBD1. J lost 8 bases, V lost 6 bases, and 5 bases had no gene match. From germline, CDR1 is MNHEY and CDR2 SVGEGT. This CDR3 spans 13 amino acids. The CDR3 is CASSQQGADIQYF. The CDR3 DNA is TGTGCCAGCAGCCAACAGGGGGCTGACATTCAGTACTTC.

This clone appeared a single time. V usage is TRBV7-2 and J usage is TRBJ2-7; TRBD1 agrees at 8 bases. The germline CDR1 and CDR2 sequences are SGHTA and FQGNSA. Trimming took 1 base from V and 4 from J; bases not matched to a gene: 3. The CDR3 length is 14 residues. Written as DNA, the CDR3 is TGTGCCAGCAGCTTAGGACAGGGGATGTACGAGCAGTACTTC. It yields the protein CASSLGQGMYEQYF.

This clone was seen a few times. The chain has TRBV7-8 and TRBJ2-5; 14 bases are a match to TRBD2. CDR3 length: 20 amino acids. Germline V lookup: CDR1 SGHVS, CDR2 FQNEAQ. J gave up 1 base and V 3 bases, and 13 bases lay outside the gene matches. CDR3 in DNA: TGTGCCAGCAGCTTGCTATATGGACTAGCGGGAGGCACCCCCCAAGAGACCCAGTACTTC. Translation: CASSLLYGLAGGTPQETQYF. Drawing the rest from reference TRBV7-8 and TRBJ2-5, the complete variable domain is GAGVSQSPRYKVAKRGQDVALRCDPISGHVSLFWYQQALGQGPEFLTYFQNEAQLDKSGLPSDRFFAERPEGSVSTLKIQRTQQEDSAVYLCASSLLYGLAGGTPQETQYFGPGTRLLVL.

This chain joins TRBV6-5 and TRBJ2-7; tentatively, D is TRBD2 (5 bases). V was pared by 2 bases and J by 6 bases, with 5 bases between. The CDR3 has 11 residues. CDR1 and CDR2 (germline): MNHEY, SVGAGI. In DNA, the CDR3 is TGTGCCAGCAGTTACGCGGGCGAGCAGTACTTC. It encodes CASSYAGEQYF.

The rearrangement uses TRBV14 and TRBJ2-3; tentatively, D is TRBD2 (5 bases). Trimming pared 8 bases from V and 8 bases from J, leaving 17 bases between. CDR1 is SGHDN, CDR2 FVKESK, per germline. This CDR3 spans 13 amino acids. The CDR3 loop is CASGGSRAGTQYF. The CDR3 nucleotides read TGTGCCAGCGGTGGGTCGCGCGCGGGTACGCAGTATTTT.

This clone was counted only a few times. J is TRBJ2-3 and V is TRBV4-1; D remains ambiguous. V gave up 5 bases and J gave up 2 bases, with 14 bases separating them. Per germline, CDR1 MGHRA and CDR2 YSYEKL. There are 15 residues in the CDR3. The CDR3 DNA reads as TGCGCCAGCAGCTTATTGATGAGCAACACAGATACGCAGTATTTT. Amino acids: CASSLLMSNTDTQYF.

In this sample, this clone turned up once. The rearrangement joins TRBV6-5 to TRBJ2-5, with D maybe TRBD2 (5 bases). The CDR3 loop spans 13 amino acids. Trimming removed 10 bases from V and 0 bases from J, with 12 bases in between. The germline CDR1 and CDR2 sequences are MNHEY and SVGAGI. CDR3 region: CAIGFSDQETQYF. The CDR3 bases are TGTGCCATCGGCTTTAGCGACCAAGAGACCCAGTACTTC.

The CDR3 sequence is CASSQERGGADSPLHF. The DNA for the CDR3 is TGTGCCAGCAGCCAAGAGAGAGGAGGGGCCGATTCACCCCTCCACTTT. The chain is built from TRBV3-1 (or the pseudogene TRBV3-2) and TRBJ1-6; perhaps TRBD1 as D (5 bases). Germline V gene lookup returns CDR1 LGHDT and CDR2 YNNKEL (reference sequence). The V and J ends lost 0 bases and 8 bases respectively, with 14 bases between them. CDR3 length: 16 amino acids.

The chain couples TRBV6-6 to TRBJ1-1, with a weak D call TRBD1 (6 bases). CDR1 and CDR2 from the germline V gene are MNHNY and SVGAGI (reference sequence). The CDR3 totals 13 residues. Between the trimmed V and J ends, which lost 2 bases and 10 bases, there was a span of 14 bases. CDR3 nucleotides: TGTGCCAGCAGTTACGATCCGGGACAACCAGCTTTCTTT. Its translation is CASSYDPGQPAFF.

The chain's CDR3 is CASSQSGLAADSYEQYF. The CDR3 DNA follows: TGCGCCAGCAGCCAATCGGGACTAGCGGCAGACTCCTACGAGCAGTACTTC. The V gene is TRBV4-1, the J gene TRBJ2-7; the match to TRBD2 covers 11 bases. The CDR3 extends over 17 amino acids. Trimming cost V 2 bases and J 0 bases; bases outside gene matches: 6. Germline V gene lookup returns CDR1 MGHRA and CDR2 YSYEKL.

This clone was seen a few times. J is TRBJ2-7 and V is TRBV2; 8 bases line up with TRBD2. Germline V CDR1 and CDR2: SNHLY, FYNNEI. The CDR3 consists of 14 residues. J lost 0 bases, V lost 4 bases, and 2 bases had no gene match. The CDR3 protein is CASSVGTSSYEQYF. The CDR3 nucleotides are TGTGCCAGCAGTGTGGGGACTAGCTCCTACGAGCAGTACTTC.

With regard to this clone: An end of the junction does not agree with germline; a read error may underlie this. This CDR3 reads CASSLGRGITNEKLFF. CDR3 bases: TGTGCTAGCAGCTTAGGCAGGGGAATAACTAATGAAAAACTGTTTTTT. This sequence joins TRBV7-7 and TRBJ1-4; D is perhaps TRBD1 (6 bases). The CDR3 consists of 16 residues. Germline CDR1 reads SSHAT; CDR2 reads FNYEAQ (reference sequence).

The V and J genes are TRBV27 and TRBJ2-3; weak D call: TRBD2 (5 bases). CDR3 length: 16 amino acids. Per the germline V gene, CDR1 is MNHEY and CDR2 is SMNVEV (reference sequence). Trimming removed 2 bases from V and 10 bases from J, with 22 bases in between. CDR3 region: CASSLRASPRGTAQYF. CDR3 in DNA: TGTGCCAGCAGTTTAAGGGCTAGCCCTCGCGGCACTGCGCAGTATTTT.

The chain links TRBV20-1 to TRBJ1-5; possible D gene TRBD1, 6 bases. Germline CDR1 reads DFQATT; CDR2 reads SNEGSKA (reference sequence). The CDR3 is made up of 16 amino acids. The V end was cut by 3 bases, the J end by 0 bases, with 15 bases between. For the CDR3, the DNA is TGCAGTGCTAGTGCTCAGGGGTTGTATAGCAATCAGCCCCAGCATTTT. Its translation is CSASAQGLYSNQPQHF.

The V call is TRBV7-2, the J call TRBJ2-7; D uncertain. The CDR3 covers 11 residues. Germline CDR1 is SGHTA and CDR2 is FQGNSA. The germline V and J ends were trimmed by 9 bases and 6 bases, with 12 bases remaining between them. CDR3 nucleotides: TGTGCCAGTTCGGTAGGCGGCGAGCAGTACTTC. It yields the protein CASSVGGEQYF.

V is TRBV24-1 and J is TRBJ1-2; D is possibly TRBD1 (6 bases). CDR1 is KGHDR, CDR2 SFDVKD, per germline. This CDR3 comprises 16 residues. Between the trimmed V and J ends, which lost 4 bases and 5 bases, there was a span of 19 bases. CDR3 region: CATSDPSMDRPYGYTF. As DNA, the CDR3 is TGTGCCACCAGTGACCCTTCTATGGACAGACCATATGGCTACACCTTC.

In this sample, this clone turned up a few times. This chain links TRBV7-8 with TRBJ2-7, with 9 bases identical to TRBD1. J lost 5 bases, V lost 7 bases, and 9 bases had no gene match. In germline, CDR1 is SGHVS, CDR2 FQNEAQ. The CDR3 runs to 14 residues. The CDR3, as DNA: TGTGCCAGCACCCGACGCGGACAGGGGAACGAGCAGTACTTC. Residues: CASTRRGQGNEQYF.

This clone turned up a few times. This chain connects TRBV18 to TRBJ2-2; D is undetermined. The ends were cut back, 0 bases at V and 1 base at J, with 9 bases in the middle. Per the germline V gene, CDR1 is KGHSH and CDR2 is LQKENI. The CDR3 covers 16 residues. The CDR3 is CASSPPAVLNTGELFF. The CDR3 region has the DNA TGTGCCAGCTCACCACCTGCAGTTCTGAACACCGGGGAGCTGTTTTTT.

Here the CDR3 DNA reads TGTGCCAGCAGGTACAGGGATACGAACACCGGGGAGCTGTTTTTT. Residues: CASRYRDTNTGELFF. V and J are TRBV2 and TRBJ2-2; TRBD1 is a possible D gene (6 bases). V was clipped by 6 bases and J by 0 bases, with 11 bases between them. The CDR3 consists of 15 residues. The V gene's germline CDR1 is SNHLY and CDR2 FYNNEI.

V is TRBV30 and J is TRBJ1-5; unclear D gene. CDR1 and CDR2 from the germline V gene are GTSNPN and SVGIG (reference sequence). Trimming took off 1 base at V and 0 bases at J, with 7 bases between the two ends. The CDR3 is made up of 14 amino acids. The CDR3 loop reads CAWSGVYSNQPQHF. The CDR3 DNA is TGTGCCTGGAGTGGAGTCTATAGCAATCAGCCCCAGCATTTT. The entire variable domain, with the rest obtained from reference TRBV30 and TRBJ1-5, is as follows: SQTIHQWPATLVQPVGSPLSLECTVEGTSNPNLYWYRQAAGRGLQLLFYSVGIGQISSEVPQNLSASRPQDRQFILSSKKLLLSDSGFYLCAWSGVYSNQPQHFGDGTRLSIL.